This is a list of T cell receptor beta chains from one sample in a study of blood T cell repertoires in COVID-19. Measured with immunoSEQ multiplex PCR; TCRdb has only the in-frame clones, and not every one. The sample consists of some 70,000 clones, more than 75% of them appearing once. Source material: peripheral blood. These receptors were collected from a man in his forties or fifties with active COVID-19. Each CDR3 is given with its conserved first and last residue.

TRBV2,12,CASSQQAHEQYF
TRBV27,17,CASSPLGLALDKNIQYF
TRBV11-3,14,CASSLGAGADTQYF
TRBV24-1,13,CATSRQGVDTQYF
TRBV5-4,15,CASSRTSGLSYEQYF
TRBV6-2/TRBV6-3,16,CASSYRGGYMNTEAFF
TRBV2,14,CASSEGGRVYGYTF
TRBV7-8,14,CASSLGSLGSEQYF
TRBV9,15,CASSVAPNRDTEAFF
TRBV4-3,14,CASSLGAVPYEQYF
TRBV6-2/TRBV6-3,13,CASSSTGPWGYTF
TRBV30,12,CAWSTGGKTQYF
TRBV11-1,14,CASSVNVGAYEQYF
TRBV19,14,CASAPRETYNEQFF